This passage covers 8 T cell receptor beta chains from one sample sequenced in a study of blood T cell repertoires in COVID-19. The table came from immunoSEQ multiplex PCR; TCRdb's copy has only in-frame clones and leaves some out. The repertoire holds more than 200,000 clones, under 90% seen once, with 4.4% in the top ten. The sequencing input was peripheral blood. All receptors derive from a man between 50 and 59 years old with acute or convalescent COVID-19.

CDR3 bases: TGTGCCAGCTCACCGCAACAGGGTGCCAATGAGCAGTTCTTC. Translation gives CASSPQQGANEQFF. This chain connects TRBV18 to TRBJ2-1, with TRBD1 as a possible D gene (6 bases). Trimming stripped 3 bases from V and 6 bases from J, with 12 bases between. The CDR3 is 14 amino acids. Germline V lookup: CDR1 KGHSH, CDR2 LQKENI.

V is TRBV3-1 (or the pseudogene TRBV3-2) and J is TRBJ1-2; 11 bases are shared with TRBD1. The germline V gene has CDR1 LGHDT and CDR2 YNNKEL (reference sequence). Trimming at V came to 4 bases and at J to 8 bases, leaving 9 bases not matched to a gene. The CDR3 has 15 amino acids. Here the CDR3 reads CASSLSGQGAFGYTF. Written as DNA, the CDR3 is TGTGCCAGCAGCCTCAGCGGACAGGGGGCGTTCGGCTACACCTTC.

The V gene is TRBV27, the J gene TRBJ2-1, with D perhaps matching TRBD1 (6 bases). Trimming cost V 5 bases and J 0 bases, with 17 bases left between them. This CDR3 contains 17 residues. The germline V gene has CDR1 MNHEY and CDR2 SMNVEV (reference sequence). The CDR3 here is CASSTNQGSPSYNEQFF. The CDR3 region has the DNA TGTGCCAGCAGTACTAACCAGGGGTCCCCCTCCTACAATGAGCAGTTCTTC.

This clone appeared a single time. This chain connects TRBV6-5 to TRBJ2-2; a possible D gene is TRBD1 (6 bases). Germline V gene sequence: CDR1 MNHEY, CDR2 SVGAGI. This CDR3 has 15 amino acids. The ends were cut back, 2 bases at V and 2 bases at J, with 9 bases in the middle. In DNA form, the CDR3 reads TGTGCCAGCAGTTACGACAGGAGAAACACCGGGGAGCTGTTTTTT. It encodes CASSYDRRNTGELFF.

The chain recombines TRBV7-2 with TRBJ2-2; 9 nucleotides agree with TRBD2. In germline, CDR1 is SGHTA, CDR2 FQGNSA. The CDR3 extends over 17 amino acids. V trimming: 5 bases; J trimming: 4 bases; junction bases outside the gene matches: 11. The CDR3 protein is CASSPLALAGTTGELFF. The CDR3 DNA reads as TGTGCCAGCAGCCCCCTCGCCCTAGCGGGGACCACCGGGGAGCTGTTTTTT.

The chain couples TRBV2 to TRBJ1-1, with D unclear. The germline gives CDR1 SNHLY, CDR2 FYNNEI. The V and J ends lost 5 bases and 0 bases respectively, with 10 bases between them. There are 14 residues in the CDR3. CDR3 nucleotide sequence: TGTGCCAGCAGTCGGGAAGGGATGAACACTGAAGCTTTCTTT. Amino acid sequence: CASSREGMNTEAFF.

The gene calls are TRBV7-6 and TRBJ1-4, with 11 bases aligning to TRBD1. Germline-derived CDR1 and CDR2 are SGHVS and FNYEAQ. J was trimmed by 10 bases and V by 4 bases; bases with no gene match: 5. This CDR3 contains 14 residues. In nucleotides, the CDR3 is TGTGCCAGCAGCTCCGGACAGGGGGCAGGAAAACTGTTTTTT. Protein product: CASSSGQGAGKLFF. The whole variable domain, remainder taken from reference TRBV7-6 and TRBJ1-4, is GAGVSQSPRYKVTKRGQDVALRCDPISGHVSLYWYRQALGQGPEFLTYFNYEAQQDKSGLPNDRFSAERPEGSISTLTIQRTEQRDSAMYRCASSSGQGAGKLFFGSGTQLSVL.

The rearrangement links TRBV12-3 or TRBV12-4 to TRBJ1-2, with 8 bases that match TRBD1. The CDR3 totals 13 residues. Trimming took 3 bases from V and 6 from J; bases not matched to a gene: 3. The chain's CDR3 is CASSLLRGHGYTF. The CDR3 DNA follows: TGTGCCAGCAGTTTGCTCAGGGGGCATGGCTACACCTTC.